This T cell receptor (beta chain) stems from a study of blood T cells in healthy people across ages. Using a J-beta primer mix together with a sample-barcoded 5' primer, a second PCR was run for roughly 6 to 11 cycles. TCRdb processed the 5' RACE reads anew with MiXCR; each CDR3 protein has one entry. The sample shows 540,000 or so distinct CDR3 sequences, roughly 29% of them seen only once. V was cut by 8 bases and J by 7 bases, with 18 bases left in between. The CDR3 loop spans 14 amino acids. Germline V gene data show CDR1 as SNHLY and CDR2 as FYNNEI. Only a few counts were recorded for this clonotype.

The TCR was taken from a woman in her 70s in good health. Input material: blood. The chain uses TRBV2 and TRBJ1-5, with D uncertain. The CDR3 nucleotides read TGTGCCAGCTTAGAAGCGGGTCGAGGACAGCCCCAGCATTTT. As protein: CASLEAGRGQPQHF.